The T cell receptor beta chain described here comes from a study of blood T cells in healthy people across ages. PCR was performed a second time for about 6 to 11 cycles using a sample-barcoded 5' primer and a J-beta primer mix. TCRdb reprocessed the 5' RACE reads with MiXCR, giving one entry per CDR3 protein. The data hold 720,000 or so distinct CDR3 sequences, with around 41% observed a single time. Study outcomes and limitations: It was the long-lived donors that had more naive CD4+ cells and higher diversity than aged donors.

For this clonotype: What it binds is not known.

This clonotype was obtained from a man aged 80 or over in good health. Sequencing was performed on blood.

DNA of the CDR3: TGTGCCAGCAGCAGTTCGACCGGGGGTAGCAATGAGCAGTTCTTC. Translated, it gives CASSSSTGGSNEQFF. The chain couples TRBV7-3 to TRBJ2-1, with D possibly being TRBD2 (6 bases). The germline V gene has CDR1 SGHTA and CDR2 FQGTGA. This CDR3 has 15 residues. V lost 5 bases and J 6 bases, leaving 17 bases between the germline ends.